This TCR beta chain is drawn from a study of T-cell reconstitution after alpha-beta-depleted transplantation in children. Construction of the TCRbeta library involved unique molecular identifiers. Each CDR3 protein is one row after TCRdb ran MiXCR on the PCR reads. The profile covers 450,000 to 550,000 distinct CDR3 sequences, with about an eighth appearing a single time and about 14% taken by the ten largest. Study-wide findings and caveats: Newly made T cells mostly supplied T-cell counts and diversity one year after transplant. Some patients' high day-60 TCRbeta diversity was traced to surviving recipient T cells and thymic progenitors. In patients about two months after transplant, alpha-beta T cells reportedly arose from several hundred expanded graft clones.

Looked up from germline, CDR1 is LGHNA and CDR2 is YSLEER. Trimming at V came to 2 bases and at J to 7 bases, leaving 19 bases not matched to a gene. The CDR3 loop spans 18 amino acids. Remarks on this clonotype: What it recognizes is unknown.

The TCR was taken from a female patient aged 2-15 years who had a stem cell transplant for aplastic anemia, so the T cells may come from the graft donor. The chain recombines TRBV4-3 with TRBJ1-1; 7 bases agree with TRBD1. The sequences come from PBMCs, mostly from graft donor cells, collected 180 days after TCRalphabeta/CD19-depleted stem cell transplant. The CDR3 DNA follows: TGCGCCAGCAGCCAATACGCTCGCGACGACAGGGAAGTAGGTGAAGCTTTCTTT. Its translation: CASSQYARDDREVGEAFF.